The 25 T cell receptor beta chains below all came from one sample that was sequenced in a study of spatial heterogeneity in lung cancer. Time point: sample taken at primary tumor resection. No cells were sorted before sequencing. The whole RNA sequenced was extracted from tumor, nontumor lung or frozen PBMC. Each CDR3 protein gets one entry after TCRdb re-called the 5' RACE reads with MiXCR. The repertoire holds 50,000 or so distinct CDR3 sequences, with about 12% as singletons. Sequencing was performed on PBMCs, taken at surgery. Receptor source: a female donor with early-stage non-small cell lung cancer.

The chain recombines TRBV20-1 with TRBJ1-6; 9 nucleotides agree with TRBD1. V gave up 3 bases and J gave up 7 bases; unmatched junction bases: 4. CDR3 length: 14 residues. In germline, CDR1 is DFQATT, CDR2 SNEGSKA (reference sequence). Here the CDR3 reads CSASDGQGNSPLHF. Written as DNA, the CDR3 is TGCAGTGCTAGCGACGGACAGGGGAATTCACCCCTCCACTTT.

This chain uses TRBV12-3 or TRBV12-4 with TRBJ1-4; a possible D gene is TRBD1 (5 bases). This CDR3 comprises 15 residues. Trimming removed 4 bases at V and 8 bases at J, with 17 bases between. Here the CDR3 DNA reads TGTGCCAGCAGTTCCCACGGCCTGGGGCGAGAAAAACTGTTTTTT. Protein sequence: CASSSHGLGREKLFF.

The table lists this clonotype with a few counts. The rearrangement links TRBV7-2 to TRBJ1-1; D gene uncertain. Trimming shortened V by 5 bases and J by 5 bases, and 21 bases separated the two germline ends. The V gene's germline CDR1 is SGHTA and CDR2 FQGNSA. This CDR3 has 16 residues. The CDR3: CASSPPRRGVWTEAFF. The CDR3 DNA reads TGTGCCAGCAGCCCACCCCGTCGTGGGGTGTGGACTGAAGCTTTCTTT. Variable domain in full (rest from reference TRBV7-2 and TRBJ1-1): GAGVSQSPSNKVTEKGKDVELRCDPISGHTALYWYRQSLGQGLEFLIYFQGNSAPDKSGLPSDRFSAERTGGSVSTLTIQRTQQEDSAVYLCASSPPRRGVWTEAFFGQGTRLTVV.

The V gene is TRBV6-2 or TRBV6-3, the J gene TRBJ1-1, with D possibly matching TRBD1 (5 bases). Looked up from germline, CDR1 is MNHEY and CDR2 is SVGEGT. V lost 2 bases and J 7 bases, leaving 11 bases between the germline ends. The CDR3 contains 13 residues. Here the CDR3 DNA reads TGTGCCAGCAGTTACATAGGGGACGGTGAAGCTTTCTTT. Protein sequence: CASSYIGDGEAFF.

The chain links TRBV9 to TRBJ1-1; 9 bases are a match to TRBD1. Germline V gene sequence: CDR1 SGDLS, CDR2 YYNGEE. Trimming removed 0 bases from V and 1 base from J; junction bases left unmatched: 13. This CDR3 spans 19 amino acids. In DNA, the CDR3 is TGTGCCAGCAGCGTAGTGGACAGGGGCCTCCTCAACGCGAACACTGAAGCTTTCTTT. Translating it yields CASSVVDRGLLNANTEAFF.

The V gene is TRBV19, the J gene TRBJ1-1, with 9 bases fitting TRBD1. The J segment lost 0 bases and the V segment lost 5 bases, leaving 10 bases of the junction unmatched. The CDR3 is 17 amino acids. Germline V CDR1 and CDR2: LNHDA, SQIVND (reference sequence). CDR3 in DNA: TGTGCCAGTAGTGCCGGGACAGGGCGTATCTTGAACACTGAAGCTTTCTTT. It translates to CASSAGTGRILNTEAFF.

The chain has TRBV18 and TRBJ1-1; 7 bases line up with TRBD1. The V segment lost 4 bases and the J segment 3 bases; nucleotides outside the gene matches: 14. CDR1 is KGHSH, CDR2 LQKENI, per germline. The CDR3 loop spans 17 amino acids. The CDR3 DNA follows: TGTGCCAGCTCACTTCTACCAACAGGGGCCGCCGACACTGAAGCTTTCTTT. Translated: CASSLLPTGAADTEAFF.

V gene TRBV11-2 combines with J gene TRBJ2-1; D remains ambiguous. In germline, CDR1 is SGHAT, CDR2 FQNNGV. V was clipped by 3 bases and J by 8 bases, with 5 bases between them. The CDR3 contains 11 residues. This CDR3 is CASSFGYEQFF. The CDR3 bases are TGTGCCAGCAGCTTCGGCTATGAGCAGTTCTTC.

The V call is TRBV7-2, the J call TRBJ2-1; D is unclear. Germline CDR1 reads SGHTA; CDR2 reads FQGNSA. This CDR3 is built from 13 residues. V shed 5 bases and J shed 0 bases, with 5 bases lying between them. CDR3 in amino acids: CASSHASYNEQFF. CDR3 in DNA: TGTGCCAGCAGCCACGCCTCCTACAATGAGCAGTTCTTC.

This clonotype has more than one count but fewer than ten. The rearrangement uses TRBV2 and TRBJ1-1, with a tentative D call TRBD1 (5 bases). The CDR3 has 15 residues. Trimming shortened V by 8 bases and J by 4 bases, and 20 bases separated the two germline ends. Germline V gene data show CDR1 as SNHLY and CDR2 as FYNNEI. CDR3 region: CASEYRKGQGTEAFF. DNA of the CDR3: TGTGCCAGCGAGTATCGTAAGGGGCAGGGCACTGAAGCTTTCTTT. Looking up the rest from reference TRBV2 and TRBJ1-1 gives the full variable domain: EPEVTQTPSHQVTQMGQEVILRCVPISNHLYFYWYRQILGQKVEFLVSFYNNEISEKSEIFDDQFSVERPDGSNFTLKIRSTKLEDSAMYFCASEYRKGQGTEAFFGQGTRLTVV.

The V call is TRBV14, the J call TRBJ2-1, with D maybe TRBD2 (5 bases). This CDR3 is built from 15 residues. V dropped 0 bases and J dropped 5 bases, with 11 bases sitting between them. Germline lookup yields CDR1 SGHDN and CDR2 FVKESK. In DNA, the CDR3 is TGTGCCAGCAGCCAAGATTGGGTCGGGAACAATGAGCAGTTCTTC. Translating gives CASSQDWVGNNEQFF. Variable domain in full (rest from reference TRBV14 and TRBJ2-1): EAGVTQFPSHSVIEKGQTVTLRCDPISGHDNLYWYRRVMGKEIKFLLHFVKESKQDESGMPNNRFLAERTGGTYSTLKVQPAELEDSGVYFCASSQDWVGNNEQFFGPGTRLTVL.

This clonotype was detected many times. A junction boundary mismatches the germline segment, possibly from a read error. CDR3 coding DNA: TGTGCCAGTAGTATGGGACTGAAGACTGAAGCTTTCTTT. Amino acid sequence: CASSMGLKTEAFF. This chain uses TRBV19 with TRBJ1-1; the D gene is possibly TRBD1 (5 bases). Germline-derived CDR1 and CDR2 are LNHDA and SQIVND (reference sequence). The CDR3 loop spans 13 amino acids.

This clonotype was detected many times. V and J are TRBV28 and TRBJ1-5; no clear D. Germline V gives CDR1 MDHEN, CDR2 SYDVKM. The V and J ends lost 3 bases and 1 base respectively, with 10 bases between them. The CDR3 contains 15 residues. The CDR3 DNA sequence: TGTGCCAGCAGTTTGCCCCAAAGGAGCAATCAGCCCCAGCATTTT. It codes for CASSLPQRSNQPQHF.

There are a few counts of this clonotype. The V call is TRBV6-1, the J call TRBJ2-7; the D gene is possibly TRBD1 (6 bases). This CDR3 has 15 amino acids. Trimming shortened V by 6 bases and J by 6 bases, and 21 bases separated the two germline ends. Looked up from germline, CDR1 is MNHNS and CDR2 is SASEGT. This chain's CDR3 is CASRYRGGPVAEQYF. CDR3 nucleotides: TGTGCCAGCAGGTACCGTGGGGGCCCGGTTGCCGAGCAGTACTTC.

In its sample, this clonotype was seen a few times. The CDR3 DNA reads TGTGCCAGCAGAAGGCTAGCGGGTGGAGAGACCCAGTACTTC. This translates into CASRRLAGGETQYF. The rearrangement uses TRBV6-1 and TRBJ2-5; 8 positions agree with TRBD2. There are 14 residues in the CDR3. The V gene end was trimmed by 6 bases and the J gene end by 4 bases; junction bases not matched to a gene: 7. Germline lookup yields CDR1 MNHNS and CDR2 SASEGT.

The chain is built from TRBV6-1 and TRBJ1-4; D ambiguous. V was pared by 5 bases and J by 3 bases, with 13 bases between. This CDR3 is 15 amino acids long. From germline, CDR1 is MNHNS and CDR2 SASEGT. CDR3 nucleotide sequence: TGTGCCAGCAGTCCGAAGGCGGCGGCTAATGAAAAACTGTTTTTT. Translating it yields CASSPKAAANEKLFF.

The CDR3 nucleotides read TGCAGTGCTAGACTAAGCGGGGGGGCCTTCAATGAGCAGTTCTTC. The encoded protein is CSARLSGGAFNEQFF. The chain combines TRBV20-1 with TRBJ2-1, with 10 bases that match TRBD2. V gave up 2 bases and J gave up 6 bases; unmatched junction bases: 7. The CDR3 loop spans 15 amino acids. Germline CDR1 and CDR2: DFQATT and SNEGSKA (reference sequence).

This clonotype occurred many times. The rearrangement links TRBV4-3 to TRBJ2-3; no reliable D call. CDR1 is LGHNA and CDR2 is YSLEER in the germline V gene. V gave up 4 bases and J gave up 3 bases, with 8 bases separating them. This CDR3 is built from 13 residues. CDR3 sequence (DNA): TGCGCCAGCAGCCCTAGGACGACAGATACGCAGTATTTT. Its translation is CASSPRTTDTQYF.

This clonotype was found a few times. V gene TRBV20-1 combines with J gene TRBJ2-1, with TRBD2 matching 9 bases. CDR1 and CDR2 (germline): DFQATT, SNEGSKA (reference sequence). V shed 0 bases, J shed 4 bases, and the junction held 4 bases outside the gene matches. This CDR3 has 15 amino acids. Here the CDR3 DNA reads TGCAGTGCTAGAGATAGCCTAGCGGGGTACAATGAGCAGTTCTTC. Its protein is CSARDSLAGYNEQFF.

The sample holds many counts of this clonotype. The rearrangement uses TRBV5-4 and TRBJ2-6; no definite D call. CDR3 length equals 15 residues. The germline V gene has CDR1 SGHNT and CDR2 YYREEE (reference sequence). Deletions cut 3 bases from V and 0 bases from J, with 7 bases between. CDR3 protein: CASSYRSSGANVLTF. CDR3 DNA sequence: TGTGCCAGCAGCTATCGGAGCTCTGGGGCCAACGTCCTGACTTTC.

This clonotype appeared a few times. This chain links TRBV6-2 or TRBV6-3 with TRBJ1-2; D call uncertain. Trimming took 7 bases from V and 5 from J, leaving 14 bases between them. CDR3 size: 13 residues. From germline, CDR1 is MNHEY and CDR2 SVGEGT. CDR3 amino acids: CASNGNGIYGYTF. The CDR3 DNA is TGTGCCAGCAACGGGAATGGGATTTATGGCTACACCTTC.

The CDR3 nucleotides are TGTGCCAGCAGCCAAGATGTGCCCCCACAGGTCTATGGCTACACCTTC. Amino acids: CASSQDVPPQVYGYTF. The chain couples TRBV4-2 to TRBJ1-2; TRBD1 might be the D (5 bases). The CDR3 has 16 amino acids. Per the germline V gene, CDR1 is LGHNA and CDR2 is YNFKEQ. The V gene lost 0 bases and the J gene lost 4 bases, with 15 bases spanning the gap.

This clonotype was picked up many times. This chain joins TRBV7-8 and TRBJ2-7, with 10 bases lining up with TRBD2. Looked up from germline, CDR1 is SGHVS and CDR2 is FQNEAQ. The CDR3 covers 17 residues. Unmatched junction bases numbered 12, after V lost 5 bases and J lost 2 bases. This CDR3 reads CASSPRPLAGDTYEQYF. The DNA for the CDR3 is TGTGCCAGCAGCCCGCGGCCGCTAGCGGGGGATACCTACGAGCAGTACTTC.

The chain uses TRBV6-2 or TRBV6-3 and TRBJ2-5; D possibly corresponds to TRBD1 (6 bases). There are 13 residues in the CDR3. Trimming left V 10 bases short and J 0 bases short, with 12 bases between. Germline V gene sequence: CDR1 MNHEY, CDR2 SVGEGT. The DNA for the CDR3 is TGTGCCACCGTACACAGGGACCAAGAGACCCAGTACTTC. Translation: CATVHRDQETQYF.

This clonotype was seen a handful of times. The V gene is TRBV20-1, the J gene TRBJ2-3; D not resolved. Germline V gene lookup returns CDR1 DFQATT and CDR2 SNEGSKA (reference sequence). This CDR3 is built from 15 residues. Between the trimmed V and J ends, which lost 4 bases and 0 bases, there was a span of 14 bases. The CDR3 DNA sequence: TGCAGTGCTACCCGACCTTCGCCTAGCACAGATACGCAGTATTTT. It encodes CSATRPSPSTDTQYF.